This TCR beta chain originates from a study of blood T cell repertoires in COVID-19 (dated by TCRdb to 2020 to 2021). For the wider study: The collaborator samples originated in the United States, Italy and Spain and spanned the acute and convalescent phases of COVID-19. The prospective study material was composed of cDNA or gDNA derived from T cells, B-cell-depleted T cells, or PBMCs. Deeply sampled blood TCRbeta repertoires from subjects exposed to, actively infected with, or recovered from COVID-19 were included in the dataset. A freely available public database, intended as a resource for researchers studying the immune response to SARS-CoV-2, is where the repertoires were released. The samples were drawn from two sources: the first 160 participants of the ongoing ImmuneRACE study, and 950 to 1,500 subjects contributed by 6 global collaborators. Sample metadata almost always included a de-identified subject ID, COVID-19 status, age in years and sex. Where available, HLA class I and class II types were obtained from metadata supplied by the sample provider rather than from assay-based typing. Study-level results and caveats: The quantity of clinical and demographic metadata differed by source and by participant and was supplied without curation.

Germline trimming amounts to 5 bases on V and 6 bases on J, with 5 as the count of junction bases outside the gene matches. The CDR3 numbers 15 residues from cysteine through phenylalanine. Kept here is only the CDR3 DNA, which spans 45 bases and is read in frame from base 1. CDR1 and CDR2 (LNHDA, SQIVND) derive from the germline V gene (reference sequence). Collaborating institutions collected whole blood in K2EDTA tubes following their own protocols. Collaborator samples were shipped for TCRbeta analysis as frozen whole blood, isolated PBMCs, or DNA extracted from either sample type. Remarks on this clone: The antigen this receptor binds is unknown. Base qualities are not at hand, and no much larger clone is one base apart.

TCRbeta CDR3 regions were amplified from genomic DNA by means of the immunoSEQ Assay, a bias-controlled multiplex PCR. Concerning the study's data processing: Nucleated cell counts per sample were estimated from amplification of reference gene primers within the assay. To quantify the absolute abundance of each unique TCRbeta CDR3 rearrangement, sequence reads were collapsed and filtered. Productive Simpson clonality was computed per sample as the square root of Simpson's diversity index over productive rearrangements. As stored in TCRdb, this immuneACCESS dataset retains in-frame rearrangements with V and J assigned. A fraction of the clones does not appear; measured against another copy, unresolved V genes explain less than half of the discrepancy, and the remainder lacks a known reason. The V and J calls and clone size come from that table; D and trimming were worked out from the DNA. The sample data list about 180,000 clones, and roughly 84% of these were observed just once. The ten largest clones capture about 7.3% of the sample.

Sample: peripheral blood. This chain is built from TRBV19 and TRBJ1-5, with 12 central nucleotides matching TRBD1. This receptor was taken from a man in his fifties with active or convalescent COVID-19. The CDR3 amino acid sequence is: CASSVGQGARQPQHF. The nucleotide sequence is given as TGTGCCAGTAGTGTGGGACAGGGGGCACGTCAGCCCCAGCATTTT.